Following are 27 T cell receptor beta chains from one sample sequenced in a study of cytomegalovirus exposure and HLA in healthy donors. 60 Vbeta and 13 Jbeta primers were used in PCR. Clones were read by immunoSEQ multiplex PCR, and TCRdb kept only the in-frame ones, dropping some. The repertoire consists of about 100,000 clones, with 82% occurring once and the leading ten covering roughly 2.5%. The sample consisted of PBMCs. Source of these receptors: a man aged 25-40 years in good health and CMV-seropositive.

The rearrangement links TRBV19 to TRBJ1-2; the match to TRBD1 covers 8 bases. Germline assignment: CDR1 LNHDA and CDR2 SQIVND (reference sequence). V lost 6 bases to trimming and J lost 3 bases; unmatched junction nucleotides: 3. The CDR3 is 13 amino acids. The CDR3 DNA reads as TGTGCCAGTAGCTCGGACAGGGACTATGGCTACACCTTC. It yields the protein CASSSDRDYGYTF. Supplemented by reference TRBV19 and TRBJ1-2, the full variable domain reads DGGITQSPKYLFRKEGQNVTLSCEQNLNHDAMYWYRQDPGQGLRLIYYSQIVNDFQKGDIAEGYSVSREKKESFPLTVTSAQKNPTAFYLCASSSDRDYGYTFGSGTRLTVV.

The chain employs TRBV10-3 and TRBJ1-2; a possible D gene is TRBD1 (5 bases). The CDR3 extends over 16 amino acids. Germline CDR1 reads ENHRY; CDR2 reads SYGVKD. The germline V and J ends were trimmed by 11 bases and 3 bases, with 25 bases remaining between them. The CDR3 DNA reads TGTGCCTCCAGACCAGTATTTAGGGGTCGGGACTATGGCTACACCTTC. Its protein product is CASRPVFRGRDYGYTF.

In this sample, this clone turned up a few times. This chain links TRBV4-2 with TRBJ1-1, with D unresolved. Germline CDR1 and CDR2: LGHNA and YNFKEQ. Trimming stripped 1 base from V and 0 bases from J, with 6 bases between. This CDR3 is built from 14 residues. As DNA, the CDR3 is TGTGCCAGCAGCCAAGGAACTGTGAACACTGAAGCTTTCTTT. Its translation: CASSQGTVNTEAFF.

This chain's CDR3 is CASSPPGTTFYEQYF. The CDR3 DNA sequence: TGTGCCAGCAGCCCCCCCGGGACAACTTTCTACGAGCAGTACTTC. This chain joins TRBV6-6 and TRBJ2-5, with D perhaps matching TRBD1 (6 bases). The J call is in doubt because the DNA end fits TRBJ2-7 better. CDR3 size: 15 residues. Germline CDR1 reads MNHNY; CDR2 reads SVGAGI (reference sequence).

The V call is TRBV7-2, the J call TRBJ1-2; D not certain. The germline gives CDR1 SGHTA, CDR2 FQGNSA. Between the trimmed V and J ends, which lost 5 bases and 4 bases, there was a span of 17 bases. This CDR3 comprises 15 residues. The DNA of the CDR3 is TGTGCCAGCAGCCCCCCCCGATGGGAGTCCTATGGCTACACCTTC. Translated: CASSPPRWESYGYTF.

This clone was detected once. The genes are TRBV7-9 and TRBJ2-1, with 14 bases aligning to TRBD2. This CDR3 spans 19 amino acids. The germline gives CDR1 SEHNR, CDR2 FQNEAQ (reference sequence). After removal of 5 bases from V and 1 base from J, the junction contained 10 bases not matched to a gene. DNA for the CDR3: TGTGCCAGCAGCAGCGGACTAGCGGGGGGCCCAGGATCCTACAATGAGCAGTTCTTC. Translated: CASSSGLAGGPGSYNEQFF.

J is TRBJ1-1 and V is TRBV30; D ambiguous. CDR1 is GTSNPN, CDR2 SVGIG, per germline (reference sequence). CDR3 size: 12 residues. Trimming removed 7 bases at V and 2 bases at J, with 11 bases between. CDR3 in DNA: TGTGCCTCCCGGCGGCTAAACACTGAAGCTTTCTTT. This encodes CASRRLNTEAFF.

The chain couples TRBV15 to TRBJ2-7; D perhaps matches TRBD2 (5 bases). Germline V gene data show CDR1 as LNHNV and CDR2 as YYDKDF (reference sequence). The CDR3 runs to 14 residues. The V gene lost 1 base and the J gene lost 6 bases, with 13 bases spanning the gap. The CDR3 sequence: CATSRARPRGEQYF. The DNA of the CDR3 is TGTGCCACCAGCAGAGCGAGACCCCGGGGCGAGCAGTACTTC.

A single count supports this clone. As DNA, the CDR3 is TGTGCCAGCACCTCATCGGAGAACACAGATACGCAGTATTTT. This codes for CASTSSENTDTQYF. This sequence joins TRBV13 and TRBJ2-3; D remains ambiguous. Trimming pared 7 bases from V and 2 bases from J, leaving 13 bases between. Germline CDR1 is PRHDT and CDR2 is FYEKMQ (reference sequence). The CDR3 sequence is 14 residues long.

J is TRBJ2-3 and V is TRBV2; unclear D gene. CDR1 and CDR2 (germline): SNHLY, FYNNEI. The CDR3 totals 14 residues. V was clipped by 2 bases and J by 6 bases, with 12 bases between them. Written as DNA, the CDR3 is TGTGCCAGCAGTGAAACTCTCCCGTGGGATACGCAGTATTTT. As protein: CASSETLPWDTQYF.

The CDR3 DNA sequence: TGCGCCAGCAGGAGCAGCGTAAGCACTGAAGCTTTCTTT. It codes for CASRSSVSTEAFF. The chain combines TRBV10-1 with TRBJ1-1; no firm D call. The CDR3 is 13 residues long. Deletions cut 6 bases from V and 4 bases from J, with 12 bases between. The germline CDR1 and CDR2 sequences are WNHNN and SYGVQD (reference sequence).

The chain combines TRBV9 with TRBJ1-2, with 9 bases identical to TRBD1. The V and J ends lost 3 bases and 4 bases, in that order; junction bases with no gene match: 10. The germline V gene has CDR1 SGDLS and CDR2 YYNGEE. This CDR3 is built from 16 residues. CDR3 loop: CASSEGQGTLRYGYTF. CDR3 coding DNA: TGTGCCAGCAGCGAAGGACAGGGGACATTACGCTATGGCTACACCTTC.

Regarding this clone: Additional DNA sequences in this sample encode the identical CDR3. This chain connects TRBV5-1 to TRBJ2-7; 8 bases fit TRBD2. There are 13 residues in the CDR3. The trim removed 0 bases at V and 6 bases at J, leaving 2 bases unmatched. CDR1 SGHRS and CDR2 YFSETQ come from the germline V gene. The CDR3 DNA reads as TGCGCCAGCAGCTTGGGGCTAGCGGGCGAGCAGTACTTC. It encodes CASSLGLAGEQYF.

The CDR3 sequence: CASRALSYEQYF. The CDR3 nucleotides read TGTGCCAGCAGGGCCCTCTCCTACGAGCAGTACTTC. The chain combines TRBV2 with TRBJ2-7; D is unresolved. Looked up from germline, CDR1 is SNHLY and CDR2 is FYNNEI. Between the trimmed V and J ends, which lost 6 bases and 0 bases, there was a span of 6 bases. The CDR3 spans 12 residues.

This chain connects TRBV4-1 to TRBJ2-7; the D gene is possibly TRBD2 (5 bases). The CDR3 is made up of 14 amino acids. Looked up from germline, CDR1 is MGHRA and CDR2 is YSYEKL. V was trimmed by 2 bases and J by 6 bases, leaving 14 bases between them. The CDR3: CASSQFGRGREQYF. The CDR3, as DNA: TGCGCCAGCAGCCAATTTGGCCGGGGTCGCGAGCAGTACTTC.

The V gene is TRBV6-5, the J gene TRBJ2-5, with 10 bases matching TRBD2. Germline V gene data show CDR1 as MNHEY and CDR2 as SVGAGI. This CDR3 has 15 residues. Losses at the gene ends were 7 bases for V and 5 bases for J; bases not matched to a gene: 10. The CDR3 sequence: CASNAWTSGKETQYF. The CDR3 DNA sequence: TGTGCCAGCAACGCTTGGACTAGCGGAAAGGAGACCCAGTACTTC.

The chain links TRBV11-2 to TRBJ1-5; 9 positions match TRBD1. The CDR3 is 14 amino acids. J gave up 8 bases and V 5 bases, and 7 bases lay outside the gene matches. Germline values: CDR1 SGHAT, CDR2 FQNNGV. The CDR3 protein is CASSPGQGIKPQHF. The CDR3 DNA is TGTGCCAGCAGCCCGGGACAGGGAATAAAGCCCCAGCATTTT.

The J gene is TRBJ1-2, the V gene TRBV5-6; D might be TRBD1 (6 bases). CDR3 length: 14 amino acids. Germline CDR1 and CDR2: SGHDT and YYEEEE. With 3 bases removed from V and 5 bases from J, the gap between germline ends came to 14 bases. CDR3 bases: TGTGCCAGCAGCTCCGGACAGAGTCTGTATGGCTACACCTTC. It codes for CASSSGQSLYGYTF.

The gene calls are TRBV5-1 and TRBJ1-6, with D unresolved. The CDR3 runs to 16 residues. V lost 0 bases, J lost 0 bases, and 7 bases lay in between. Germline V CDR1 and CDR2: SGHRS, YFSETQ. In DNA form, the CDR3 reads TGCGCCAGCAGCTTGGACCCGAGCTCCTATAATTCACCCCTCCACTTT. Translated: CASSLDPSSYNSPLHF.

V is TRBV6-1 and J is TRBJ2-7; 11 nucleotides match TRBD2. This CDR3 has 15 amino acids. The V gene's germline CDR1 is MNHNS and CDR2 SASEGT. Losses at the gene ends were 5 bases for V and 2 bases for J; bases not matched to a gene: 5. The CDR3 region has the DNA TGTGCCAGCAGTTTGGGACTAGCGGTGCCCTACGAGCAGTACTTC. Encoded protein: CASSLGLAVPYEQYF.

The chain couples TRBV25-1 to TRBJ2-7, with TRBD1 as a possible D gene (6 bases). Trimming shortened V by 1 base and J by 2 bases, and 9 bases separated the two germline ends. The V gene's germline CDR1 is MGHDK and CDR2 SYGVNS. This CDR3 region has 14 residues. Here the CDR3 reads CASSESGQTYEQYF. CDR3 nucleotide sequence: TGTGCCAGCAGTGAATCCGGACAGACCTACGAGCAGTACTTC.

This clone was counted once. This chain links TRBV6-5 with TRBJ2-7; TRBD1 is a possible D gene (6 bases). The germline gives CDR1 MNHEY, CDR2 SVGAGI. This CDR3 spans 14 amino acids. With 6 bases removed from V and 3 bases from J, the gap between germline ends came to 15 bases. CDR3 in DNA: TGTGCCAGCAGGTCCCTACAGGGTCTCTACGAGCAGTACTTC. It encodes CASRSLQGLYEQYF.

The chain recombines TRBV4-1 with TRBJ1-2; D is uncertain. The germline V gene encodes CDR1 MGHRA and CDR2 YSYEKL. This CDR3 is 19 amino acids long. Trimming removed 0 bases from V and 0 bases from J, with 20 bases in between. The CDR3 coding sequence is TGCGCCAGCAGCCAAGATCTAGCGGGCTATACAATAGCTAACTATGGCTACACCTTC. Its translation is CASSQDLAGYTIANYGYTF.

The rearrangement links TRBV6-5 to TRBJ1-3; D remains ambiguous. The germline gives CDR1 MNHEY, CDR2 SVGAGI. The CDR3 spans 12 residues. V was shortened by 4 bases and J by 4 bases, with 5 bases between the two germline ends. Here the CDR3 reads CASSSQGNTIYF. The CDR3, as DNA: TGTGCCAGCAGTTCCCAGGGAAACACCATATATTTT.

This sequence joins TRBV18 and TRBJ2-1; tentative D call: TRBD2 (5 bases). The CDR3 loop spans 16 amino acids. Trimming took 1 base from V and 0 from J, leaving 10 bases between them. The germline gives CDR1 KGHSH, CDR2 LQKENI. DNA of the CDR3: TGTGCCAGCTCACCACTGCCGGGGAACTCCTACAATGAGCAGTTCTTC. This encodes CASSPLPGNSYNEQFF.

As DNA, the CDR3 is TGCAGCGTTGTTCTAGCGGAGTCGTACAATGAGCAGTTCTTC. Translating gives CSVVLAESYNEQFF. V is TRBV29-1 and J is TRBJ2-1; 7 bases are a match to TRBD2. V was clipped by 4 bases and J by 4 bases; unmatched bases: 7. The CDR3 runs to 14 residues. Germline loops: CDR1 SQVTM, CDR2 ANQGSEA.

In the case of this clone: At one end the junction does not follow the germline gene, possibly because of a read error. The chain joins TRBV6-6 to TRBJ2-5; 8 bases match TRBD2. The CDR3 covers 15 residues. Germline V gene lookup returns CDR1 MNHNY and CDR2 SVGAGI (reference sequence). In DNA form, the CDR3 reads TGTGCCAGCAGCGAGAATAGCGGGGCCCAAGAGGCCCAGTACTTC. This gives the protein CASSENSGAQEAQYF.